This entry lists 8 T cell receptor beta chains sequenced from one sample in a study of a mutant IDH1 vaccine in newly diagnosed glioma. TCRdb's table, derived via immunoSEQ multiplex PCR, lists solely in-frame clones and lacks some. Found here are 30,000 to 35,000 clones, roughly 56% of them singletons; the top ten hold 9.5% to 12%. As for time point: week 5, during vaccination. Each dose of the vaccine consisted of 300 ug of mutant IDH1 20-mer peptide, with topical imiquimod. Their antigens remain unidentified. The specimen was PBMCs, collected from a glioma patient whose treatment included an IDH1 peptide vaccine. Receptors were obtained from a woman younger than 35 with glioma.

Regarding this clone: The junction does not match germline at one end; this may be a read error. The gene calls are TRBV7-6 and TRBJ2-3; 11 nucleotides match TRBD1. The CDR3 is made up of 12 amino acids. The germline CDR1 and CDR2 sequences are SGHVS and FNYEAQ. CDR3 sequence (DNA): TGTGCCAGCAGCTTACGGGGACAGGGGGTAGACTTT. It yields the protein CASSLRGQGVDF.

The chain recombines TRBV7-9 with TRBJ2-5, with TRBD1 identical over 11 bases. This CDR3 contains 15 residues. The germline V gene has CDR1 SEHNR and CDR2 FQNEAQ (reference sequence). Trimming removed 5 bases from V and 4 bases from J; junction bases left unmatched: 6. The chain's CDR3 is CASSPGTGGIETQYF. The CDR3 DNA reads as TGTGCCAGCAGCCCCGGGACAGGGGGAATAGAGACCCAGTACTTC.

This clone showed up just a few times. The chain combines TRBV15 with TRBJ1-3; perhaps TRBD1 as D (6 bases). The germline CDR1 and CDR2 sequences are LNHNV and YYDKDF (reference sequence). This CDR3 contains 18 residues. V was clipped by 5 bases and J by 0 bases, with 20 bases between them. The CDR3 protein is CATSQTRGATSSGNTIYF. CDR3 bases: TGTGCCACCAGCCAAACCCGGGGGGCGACGAGCTCTGGAAACACCATATATTTT.

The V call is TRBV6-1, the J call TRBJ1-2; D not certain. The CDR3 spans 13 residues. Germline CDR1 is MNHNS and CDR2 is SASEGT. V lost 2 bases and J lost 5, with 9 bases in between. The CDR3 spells CASSELDYYGYTF. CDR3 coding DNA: TGTGCCAGCAGTGAACTTGATTATTATGGCTACACCTTC.

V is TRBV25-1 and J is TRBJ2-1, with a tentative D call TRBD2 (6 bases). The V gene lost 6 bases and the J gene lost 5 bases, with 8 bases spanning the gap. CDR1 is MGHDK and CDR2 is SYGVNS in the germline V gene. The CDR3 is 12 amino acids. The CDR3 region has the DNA TGTGCCAGCAGGGGAGGTCACAATGAGCAGTTCTTC. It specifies CASRGGHNEQFF.

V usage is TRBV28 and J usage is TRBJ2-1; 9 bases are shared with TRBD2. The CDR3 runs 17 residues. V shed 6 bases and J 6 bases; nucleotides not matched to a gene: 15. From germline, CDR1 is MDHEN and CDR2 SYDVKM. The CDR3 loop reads CASRQPGASGKGNEQFF. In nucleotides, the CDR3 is TGTGCCAGCAGGCAACCCGGAGCTAGCGGGAAGGGCAATGAGCAGTTCTTC.

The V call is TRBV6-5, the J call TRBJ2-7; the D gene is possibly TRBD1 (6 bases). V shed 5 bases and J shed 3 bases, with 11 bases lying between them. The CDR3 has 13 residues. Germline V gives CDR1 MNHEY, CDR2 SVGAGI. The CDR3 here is CASSPGHSYEQYF. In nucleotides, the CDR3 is TGTGCCAGCAGTCCGGGACATAGCTACGAGCAGTACTTC.

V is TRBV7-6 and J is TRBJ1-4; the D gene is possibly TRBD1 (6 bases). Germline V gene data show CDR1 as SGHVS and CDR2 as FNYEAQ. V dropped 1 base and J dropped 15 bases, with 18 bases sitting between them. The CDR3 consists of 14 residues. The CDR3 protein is CASSLDRDSPRVFF. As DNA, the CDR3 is TGTGCCAGCAGCTTAGACAGGGACTCCCCTAGGGTGTTTTTT. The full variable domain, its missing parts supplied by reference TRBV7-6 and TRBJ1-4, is GAGVSQSPRYKVTKRGQDVALRCDPISGHVSLYWYRQALGQGPEFLTYFNYEAQQDKSGLPNDRFSAERPEGSISTLTIQRTEQRDSAMYRCASSLDRDSPRVFFGSGTQLSVL.